The 10 T cell receptor beta chains in this list originate from one sample, sequenced in a study of post-analysis software for immune sequencing data. Sequencing libraries made from TCR beta cDNA carried unique molecular identifiers. Each CDR3 protein is one row after TCRdb ran MiXCR on the PCR reads. The sample shows roughly 870,000 distinct CDR3 sequences, 53% of them seen only once. General observations from the study: Relative to controls, patients had about 5 TRBV segments at higher frequency, with TRBV5-6, TRBV5-1 and TRBV20-1 among these.

The antigens for these receptors are not known. Sample: blood. These receptors originate from a girl between 10 and 17 years old with multiple sclerosis.

The J gene is TRBJ2-7, the V gene TRBV20-1; D is unclear. CDR1 DFQATT and CDR2 SNEGSKA come from the germline V gene (reference sequence). V lost 5 bases to trimming and J lost 7 bases, with 18 bases between them. The length of the CDR3 is 13 residues. Here the CDR3 reads CSAAPDGAGEQYF. The CDR3 nucleotides read TGCAGTGCTGCTCCGGACGGCGCTGGGGAGCAGTACTTC.

The chain carries TRBV29-1 and TRBJ1-2; TRBD1 agrees at 7 bases. Trimming at V came to 2 bases and at J to 0 bases, leaving 9 bases not matched to a gene. From germline, CDR1 is SQVTM and CDR2 ANQGSEA. This CDR3 contains 16 residues. The CDR3 sequence: CSVETRQGGANYGYTF. For the CDR3, the DNA is TGCAGCGTTGAAACGAGACAGGGAGGCGCTAACTATGGCTACACCTTC. Looking up the rest from reference TRBV29-1 and TRBJ1-2 gives the full variable domain: SAVISQKPSRDICQRGTSLTIQCQVDSQVTMMFWYRQQPGQSLTLIATANQGSEATYESGFVIDKFPISRPNLTFSTLTVSNMSPEDSSIYLCSVETRQGGANYGYTFGSGTRLTVV.

The CDR3 here is CASSLPGLVADTQYF. CDR3 DNA: TGTGCCAGCAGTCTACCGGGACTAGTCGCAGATACGCAGTATTTT. The chain is built from TRBV28 and TRBJ2-3; 8 bases fit TRBD2. The CDR3 has 15 amino acids. The junction had 8 bases not matched to a gene; V was cut back by 5 bases and J by 4 bases. Looked up from germline, CDR1 is MDHEN and CDR2 is SYDVKM.

This clonotype was counted between two and nine times. The chain links TRBV20-1 to TRBJ2-4, with unresolved D. The end of the DNA fits TRBJ2-7 better, so the J call may be wrong. Germline CDR1 DFQATT, CDR2 SNEGSKA (reference sequence). The CDR3 length is 12 residues. CDR3 DNA: TGCAGTGCTAGAACCAACCCAGGCGAGCAGTACTTC. Encoded protein: CSARTNPGEQYF.

The chain combines TRBV12-3 or TRBV12-4 with TRBJ2-2, with a possible D match to TRBD1 (6 bases). The length of the CDR3 is 15 residues. Trimming removed 3 bases at V and 0 bases at J, with 8 bases between. The CDR3 protein is CASSLGQPNTGELFF. As DNA, the CDR3 is TGTGCCAGCAGTTTGGGACAACCGAACACCGGGGAGCTGTTTTTT.

CDR3 DNA: TGTGCCAGCAGCGTAGAGCCGGGAAGTACTGAAGCTTTCTTT. Protein sequence: CASSVEPGSTEAFF. V usage is TRBV9 and J usage is TRBJ1-1; D gene ambiguous. Per germline, CDR1 SGDLS and CDR2 YYNGEE. This CDR3 spans 14 amino acids. Trimming took 0 bases from V and 5 from J, leaving 11 bases between them.

This chain uses TRBV10-3 with TRBJ2-1, with D possibly being TRBD2 (5 bases). The ends were cut back, 4 bases at V and 7 bases at J, with 17 bases in the middle. The germline V gene has CDR1 ENHRY and CDR2 SYGVKD. There are 15 residues in the CDR3. The CDR3 DNA sequence: TGTGCCATCAGTGCTGCATCTCGGACGGGGAATGAGCAGTTCTTC. Residues: CAISAASRTGNEQFF.

The chain links TRBV5-1 to TRBJ2-1; D might be TRBD1 or TRBD2, each matching 7 bases. This CDR3 has 14 residues. Trimming removed 4 bases from V and 7 bases from J, with 15 bases in between. From germline, CDR1 is SGHRS and CDR2 YFSETQ. The CDR3 coding sequence is TGCGCCAGCAGCGCCCGACAGGGAGGGAATGAGCAGTTCTTC. It yields the protein CASSARQGGNEQFF.

This clonotype showed up just a few times. The chain has TRBV7-2 and TRBJ2-7; 9 nucleotides agree with TRBD1. The ends lost 5 bases at V and 2 bases at J; junction bases unmatched: 1. This CDR3 is built from 13 residues. Germline-derived CDR1 and CDR2 are SGHTA and FQGNSA. The DNA of the CDR3 is TGTGCCAGCAGCCGGACAGGGGCCTACGAGCAGTACTTC. Its protein product is CASSRTGAYEQYF.

The rearrangement links TRBV5-1 to TRBJ2-5, with D possibly called TRBD1 or TRBD2 (5 bases each). This CDR3 region has 13 residues. Per germline, CDR1 SGHRS and CDR2 YFSETQ. V lost 4 bases and J 4 bases, leaving 11 bases between the germline ends. CDR3 sequence reads: CASSGDVRETQYF. For the CDR3, the DNA is TGCGCCAGCAGCGGGGACGTCAGAGAGACCCAGTACTTC.